This T cell receptor (beta chain) was identified during a study of T cell responses to AZD1222 COVID-19 vaccine. Regarding the study as a whole: Unmutated variant regions reportedly attract nearly half of all spike-specific TCRs. Regions 160-218 and 743-854 held dominance among vaccine-associated CD4 TCRs, which spanned spike.

Libraries were prepared by immunoSEQ multiplex PCR; TCRdb keeps only in-frame clonotypes and omits some of them. The sample includes 100,000 to 130,000 clones, roughly nine tenths of them seen just once. Trimming left V 8 bases short and J 1 base short, with 26 bases between. The CDR3 totals 18 residues. The V gene's germline CDR1 is LGHNT and CDR2 FRNRAP. A note on this clone: The antigen is undetermined.

The clonotype originates from an adult in good health. Source: peripheral blood, taken on day 0 of AZD1222 vaccination. The chain couples TRBV12-5 to TRBJ1-1; TRBD1 is a possible D gene (6 bases). The CDR3: CASSLGDPGAEWNTEAFF. The CDR3, as DNA: TGTGCTAGTTCCTTGGGGGATCCAGGGGCAGAATGGAACACTGAAGCTTTCTTT.